A single sample is the source of the 10 T cell receptor beta chains below, sequenced in a study of T cells in Graves' hyperthyroidism and ophthalmopathy. TCR beta CDR3 regions were amplified from RNA. An initial round of RT-PCR targeting the TCR CDR3 relied on the HTBI primer set. MiXCR, applied by TCRdb to the multiplex PCR reads, yields one record per CDR3 protein. The sample yields about 640,000 distinct CDR3 sequences, around 21% seen once. The sample was blood. The receptors derive from a man aged 25-45 years with Graves' ophthalmopathy.

Concerning this clonotype: The DNA is left out, because the CDR3 cannot be placed on it with certainty; the CDR3 is given as TCRdb lists it. The chain employs TRBV11-2 and TRBJ2-2; TRBD1 is the table's D call, not checked against the DNA. The CDR3 adds up to 16 amino acids, both ends counted. Per the germline V gene, CDR1 is SGHAT and CDR2 is FQNNGV. This CDR3 is CASSQPGQGTPGSCFF.

The genes are TRBV6-5 and TRBJ1-4; 9 positions match TRBD1. This CDR3 spans 15 amino acids. Looked up from germline, CDR1 is MNHEY and CDR2 is SVGAGI. The junction had 4 bases not matched to a gene; V was cut back by 0 bases and J by 8 bases. The CDR3 sequence: CASSYSTGGREKLFF. The CDR3 DNA follows: TGTGCCAGCAGTTACTCTACAGGGGGCCGGGAAAAACTGTTTTTT.

This clonotype was observed a few times. The V and J genes are TRBV29-1 and TRBJ2-5; D perhaps matches TRBD2 (5 bases). V was pared by 3 bases and J by 4 bases, with 12 bases between. CDR1 is SQVTM, CDR2 ANQGSEA, per germline. The CDR3 extends over 13 amino acids. The CDR3 loop reads CSVDLTAGETQYF. Here the CDR3 DNA reads TGCAGCGTTGATTTAACTGCGGGAGAGACCCAGTACTTC.

This clonotype was detected a few times. The V gene is TRBV19, the J gene TRBJ2-7; TRBD2 aligns across 10 bases. This CDR3 contains 14 residues. Trimming cost V 9 bases and J 6 bases; bases outside gene matches: 11. Germline loops: CDR1 LNHDA, CDR2 SQIVND (reference sequence). CDR3 nucleotides: TGTGCCAGCAGTCCCCTAGCGGGAGTCTCCGAGCAGTACTTC. Translating it yields CASSPLAGVSEQYF.

The chain links TRBV15 to TRBJ2-7; perhaps D is TRBD1 or TRBD2 (5 bases each). Trimming stripped 0 bases from V and 2 bases from J, with 11 bases between. CDR1 and CDR2 (germline): LNHNV, YYDKDF (reference sequence). This CDR3 region has 15 residues. The CDR3 nucleotides are TGTGCCACCAGCAGAGACGGGACCCTGACCTACGAGCAGTACTTC. Its protein product is CATSRDGTLTYEQYF.

At least ten counts were recorded for this clonotype. The gene calls are TRBV14 and TRBJ2-7; 8 bases fit TRBD1. The V and J ends lost 1 base and 6 bases, in that order; junction bases with no gene match: 5. The CDR3 covers 14 residues. Germline CDR1 and CDR2: SGHDN and FVKESK. The CDR3 DNA follows: TGTGCCAGCAGCCAAGCCAGGGGGCATTTCGAGCAGTACTTC. Translation gives CASSQARGHFEQYF.

This clonotype was counted many times. The V and J genes are TRBV7-2 and TRBJ1-1; the match to TRBD1 covers 9 bases. Losses at the gene ends were 6 bases for V and 4 bases for J; bases not matched to a gene: 9. This CDR3 is 15 amino acids long. The germline V gene encodes CDR1 SGHTA and CDR2 FQGNSA. The CDR3 is CASRRGQGRITEAFF. CDR3 nucleotides: TGTGCCAGCAGGCGCGGACAGGGGAGGATCACTGAAGCTTTCTTT.

The CDR3, as DNA: TGTGCCACCAGTGATCGAACTACTAGCGGGAGTCCCAATGAGCAGTTCTTC. Protein sequence: CATSDRTTSGSPNEQFF. The gene calls are TRBV24-1 and TRBJ2-1; TRBD2 matches at 11 bases. Germline values: CDR1 KGHDR, CDR2 SFDVKD. This CDR3 has 17 amino acids. Germline trimming cut 3 bases from V and 6 bases from J; bases unmatched to any gene: 9.

This chain connects TRBV2 to TRBJ2-1, with 15 bases identical to TRBD2. The CDR3 totals 17 residues. From germline, CDR1 is SNHLY and CDR2 FYNNEI. V lost 5 bases to trimming and J lost 4 bases; unmatched junction nucleotides: 6. CDR3 in amino acids: CASSYRTSGRVYNEQFF. DNA of the CDR3: TGTGCCAGCAGTTATCGGACTAGCGGGAGGGTTTACAATGAGCAGTTCTTC.

The chain links TRBV3-1 to TRBJ2-3; D gene ambiguous. V was shortened by 3 bases and J by 1 base, with 26 bases between the two germline ends. From germline, CDR1 is LGHDT and CDR2 YNNKEL (reference sequence). The CDR3 contains 20 residues. Written as DNA, the CDR3 is TGTGCCAGCAGCCAGATCGACGCACCACAACAAGACTTTGGCACAGATACGCAGTATTTT. Protein: CASSQIDAPQQDFGTDTQYF.